This is a list of T cell receptor beta chains from one sample in a study of blood T cell repertoires in COVID-19. Using immunoSEQ multiplex PCR, the repertoire was profiled, and TCRdb retains in-frame clones only, with some absent. The table has 250,000 to 400,000 clones, around 88% seen once. The sample was peripheral blood. These receptors were taken from a woman in her twenties or thirties with COVID-19, enrolled during active disease. Each CDR3 is given with its conserved first and last residue. Rows give clone size only sometimes, using once, few, many, or a class for an expanded clone.

j_call,clone_size,v_call,cdr3_aa
TRBJ2-3,NA,TRBV4-1,CASSQRWTGGTDTQYF
TRBJ2-1,NA,TRBV10-3,CAISESEGIEQFF
TRBJ2-3,NA,TRBV11-3,CASSARLAGGTDTQYF
TRBJ1-2,NA,TRBV19,CASSRGGVYGYTF
TRBJ2-1,NA,TRBV4-1,CAGSRPGGNEQFF
TRBJ1-2,few,TRBV7-6,CASSPQGSYGYTF
TRBJ1-3,few,TRBV2,CASNQREGGNTIYF
TRBJ1-1,once,TRBV7-2,CASSLLGGTEAFF
TRBJ1-1,NA,TRBV11-3,CASSKGGNTEAFF
TRBJ2-1,NA,TRBV20-1,CSARDFTGGNEQFF
TRBJ2-7,many,TRBV6-2/TRBV6-3,CASSYKEDGGHEQYF
TRBJ1-1,NA,TRBV2,CASSLPSGLMTEAFF
TRBJ1-1,NA,TRBV20-1,CSASGEVGTEAFF
TRBJ1-1,NA,TRBV3-1/TRBV3-2,CASSQGGTEAFF
TRBJ1-2,NA,TRBV19,CASSTTGAGAGKYGYTF
TRBJ2-3,NA,TRBV24-1,CATSRGARDTQYF
TRBJ2-2,NA,TRBV7-2,CASSLLEGSNTGELFF